This passage covers 3 T cell receptor beta chains from one sample sequenced in a study of blood T cell repertoires in COVID-19. Using immunoSEQ multiplex PCR, the repertoire was profiled, and TCRdb retains in-frame clones only, with some absent. The table shows 250,000 to 300,000 clones, with roughly nine tenths occurring only once. Sequenced input: peripheral blood. All receptors derive from a young woman with COVID-19, enrolled during active disease.

This chain links TRBV5-4 with TRBJ2-3; D gene ambiguous. CDR1 is SGHNT, CDR2 YYREEE, per germline (reference sequence). V was trimmed by 0 bases and J by 0 bases, leaving 11 bases between them. The CDR3 is made up of 16 amino acids. The CDR3 region is CASSLVGRSSTDTQYF. The CDR3 DNA sequence: TGTGCCAGCAGCTTGGTCGGTAGATCAAGCACAGATACGCAGTATTTT.

The chain couples TRBV11-2 to TRBJ1-6; D perhaps matches TRBD1 (5 bases). This CDR3 comprises 16 residues. V was pared by 4 bases and J by 0 bases, with 10 bases between. Looked up from germline, CDR1 is SGHAT and CDR2 is FQNNGV. Here the CDR3 DNA reads TGTGCCAGCAGCTCGACAGCCTACTCCTATAATTCACCCCTCCACTTT. Translating it yields CASSSTAYSYNSPLHF.

The CDR3 DNA is TGTGCCAGCAGCTTATATCCGAGGACAGCTCAAGAGACCCAGTACTTC. Translation: CASSLYPRTAQETQYF. This rearrangement joins TRBV11-2 to TRBJ2-5; tentatively, D is TRBD1 (6 bases). The CDR3 has 16 residues. With 2 bases removed from V and 2 bases from J, the gap between germline ends came to 15 bases. Germline values: CDR1 SGHAT, CDR2 FQNNGV.